Listed below are T cell receptor beta chains from one sample, sequenced in a study of T cells in Graves' hyperthyroidism and ophthalmopathy. TCRdb redid the calling of the multiplex PCR reads with MiXCR, one entry per CDR3 protein. The sample includes a few hundred thousand distinct CDR3 sequences, around 15% of them seen just once. What was sequenced was blood. These receptors all stem from a young woman with Graves' ophthalmopathy. Each CDR3 is given with its conserved first and last residue. A D gene is named only where the DNA matches it firmly. The size entry is marked missing in some rows and otherwise reads once, few, many or a size class.

many,TRBJ1-3,NA,TRBV20-1,CSASGPRSGNTIYF,TGCAGTGCTAGTGGACCCAGGAGTGGAAACACCATATATTTT
NA,TRBJ2-1,TRBD2,TRBV29-1,CSVIRWASGDSEQFF,TGCAGCGTCATCAGATGGGCTAGCGGGGACAGTGAGCAGTTCTTC
many,TRBJ2-1,TRBD1,TRBV29-1,CSVEDRGHNEQFF,TGCAGCGTTGAGGACAGGGGGCACAATGAGCAGTTCTTC
many,TRBJ2-7,NA,TRBV5-5,CASSLTQEFYEQYF,TGTGCCAGCAGCTTGACCCAGGAGTTCTACGAGCAGTACTTC
NA,TRBJ2-7,NA,TRBV18,CASSPEVQWTTRDYEQYF,TGTGCCAGCTCACCAGAAGTGCAGTGGACTACGAGGGACTACGAGCAGTACTTC
few,TRBJ2-3,TRBD2,TRBV20-1,CRGSRSTDTQYF,TGCCGCGGGAGTCGGAGTACAGATACGCAGTATTTT
NA,TRBJ2-7,NA,TRBV15,CATSREWGGNEQYF,TGTGCCACCAGCAGAGAATGGGGAGGTAACGAGCAGTACTTC
NA,TRBJ1-2,NA,TRBV6-5,CASSYGTNYGYTF,TGTGCCAGCAGTTACGGGACAAACTATGGCTACACCTTC
few,TRBJ2-1,NA,TRBV12-3/TRBV12-4,CASSRRPSSYNEQFF,TGTGCCAGCAGCCGACGCCCCAGCTCCTACAATGAGCAGTTCTTC
NA,TRBJ2-7,NA,TRBV15,CATSRDQGREQYF,TGTGCCACCAGCAGAGATCAAGGGCGGGAGCAGTACTTC
once,TRBJ2-7,NA,TRBV6-5,CASSFGSYGQYF,TGTGCCAGCAGTTTTGGGTCCTACGGGCAGTACTTC
many,TRBJ2-3,NA,TRBV7-2,CASSLDRGGRSTDTQYF,TGTGCCAGCAGCTTAGATCGAGGGGGGCGAAGCACAGATACGCAGTATTTT
many,TRBJ1-1,NA,TRBV5-1,CASSLGSSRFEAFF,TGCGCCAGCAGCTTGGGATCCTCGAGATTTGAAGCTTTCTTT
NA,TRBJ2-2,TRBD2,TRBV30,CAWSVLTGLNTGELFF,TGTGCCTGGAGTGTACTAACGGGACTAAACACCGGGGAGCTGTTTTTT
few,TRBJ2-4,NA,TRBV6-9,CASSYTRDFSEYF,TGTGCCAGCAGTTACACTCGGGACTTCTCGGAGTACTTC
few,TRBJ2-1,NA,TRBV4-3,CASSQVLEGWDNEQFF,TGCGCCAGCAGCCAAGTTCTGGAGGGGTGGGACAATGAGCAGTTCTTC
NA,TRBJ2-7,NA,TRBV19,CASSSSGTPYEQYF,TGTGCCAGTAGTAGCTCAGGAACGCCCTACGAGCAGTACTTC